Listed here are 15 T cell receptor beta chains from one sample, sequenced in a study of blood T cell repertoires in COVID-19. Assay used: immunoSEQ multiplex PCR; TCRdb lists only in-frame clones, some missing. Of 320,000 or so clones listed, approximately 91% are singletons. The sequencing sample was made of PBMCs or T cells enriched from blood (not recorded which). These receptors all come from a man aged 60 to 69 who had recovered from COVID-19.

The genes are TRBV9 and TRBJ1-4; 8 bases match TRBD1. The V and J ends lost 7 bases and 8 bases, in that order; junction bases with no gene match: 10. The CDR3 is 14 amino acids. Germline V lookup: CDR1 SGDLS, CDR2 YYNGEE. The CDR3 nucleotides are TGTGCCAGCGGGGACAGGTCTCAAGTCGAAAAACTGTTTTTT. It specifies CASGDRSQVEKLFF. Full variable domain (rest looked up from reference TRBV9 and TRBJ1-4): DSGVTQTPKHLITATGQRVTLRCSPRSGDLSVYWYQQSLDQGLQFLIQYYNGEERAKGNILERFSAQQFPDLHSELNLSSLELGDSALYFCASGDRSQVEKLFFGSGTQLSVL.

The rearrangement links TRBV19 to TRBJ1-6; 8 bases are a match to TRBD1. V shed 4 bases, J shed 10 bases, and the junction held 6 bases outside the gene matches. CDR3 length: 14 residues. Germline V lookup: CDR1 LNHDA, CDR2 SQIVND (reference sequence). The CDR3 region has the DNA TGTGCCAGTAGTAACCGGGACAGGTCGTCACCCCTCCACTTT. This sequence encodes CASSNRDRSSPLHF. The whole variable domain, remainder taken from reference TRBV19 and TRBJ1-6, is DGGITQSPKYLFRKEGQNVTLSCEQNLNHDAMYWYRQDPGQGLRLIYYSQIVNDFQKGDIAEGYSVSREKKESFPLTVTSAQKNPTAFYLCASSNRDRSSPLHFGNGTRLTVT.

This sequence joins TRBV15 and TRBJ1-1; D ambiguous. Trimming stripped 0 bases from V and 1 base from J, with 9 bases between. The CDR3 has 15 residues. Germline V gene sequence: CDR1 LNHNV, CDR2 YYDKDF (reference sequence). The CDR3 DNA reads TGTGCCACCAGCAGAGATCGACAACCGAACACTGAAGCTTTCTTT. It yields the protein CATSRDRQPNTEAFF.

This chain links TRBV27 with TRBJ1-1; a possible D gene is TRBD1 (6 bases). Germline V gene data show CDR1 as MNHEY and CDR2 as SMNVEV (reference sequence). This CDR3 is 14 amino acids long. The V gene lost 7 bases and the J gene lost 0 bases, with 12 bases spanning the gap. CDR3 DNA: TGTGCCAGCAATCACGACAGGCTGAACACTGAAGCTTTCTTT. Translating gives CASNHDRLNTEAFF.

The J gene is TRBJ1-3, the V gene TRBV4-1, with 7 bases identical to TRBD1. Germline-derived CDR1 and CDR2 are MGHRA and YSYEKL. J lost 0 bases, V lost 3 bases, and 8 bases had no gene match. The CDR3 is made up of 17 amino acids. The CDR3 nucleotides read TGCGCCAGCAGCCAGACCCTGGGACAGAGCTCTGGAAACACCATATATTTT. This translates into CASSQTLGQSSGNTIYF.

Note on this clone: This sample also contains other DNA sequences that code for the same CDR3. CDR3 loop: CASSRGQNTEAFF. The CDR3 DNA reads TGTGCCAGCAGTAGGGGGCAGAACACTGAAGCTTTCTTT. The J gene is TRBJ1-1, the V gene TRBV12-3 or TRBV12-4, with 7 positions matching TRBD1. The junction had 1 base not matched to a gene; V was cut back by 5 bases and J by 1 base. The CDR3 has 13 residues.

V gene TRBV6-5 combines with J gene TRBJ1-6; TRBD1 matches at 9 bases. The ends lost 7 bases at V and 9 bases at J; junction bases unmatched: 7. Germline values: CDR1 MNHEY, CDR2 SVGAGI. The CDR3 covers 14 residues. CDR3 nucleotides: TGTGCCAGCAATCTACAGGGGGCAGGTTCACCCCTCCACTTT. Its translation is CASNLQGAGSPLHF.

J is TRBJ2-7 and V is TRBV4-1, with D possibly TRBD2 on 5 matching bases. Germline V gives CDR1 MGHRA, CDR2 YSYEKL. The CDR3 covers 15 residues. Trimming stripped 3 bases from V and 2 bases from J, with 14 bases between. For the CDR3, the DNA is TGCGCCAGCAGCCAGACTCCCGGGATCCCCTACGAGCAGTACTTC. It yields the protein CASSQTPGIPYEQYF.

The chain is built from TRBV21-1 and TRBJ1-1; the table calls TRBD1, which could not be checked here. TRBV21-1 is assigned pseudogene status. The CDR3 sequence is 16 residues long. The CDR3 region has the DNA TGTGCCAGCAGCAATAAAGGGGCGCCGGTGAACACTGAAGCTTTCTTT. This gives the protein CASSNKGAPVNTEAFF.

This chain joins TRBV20-1 and TRBJ2-7; D perhaps matches TRBD1 (6 bases). V was pared by 3 bases and J by 6 bases, with 18 bases between. The CDR3 consists of 14 residues. Germline V gene sequence: CDR1 DFQATT, CDR2 SNEGSKA (reference sequence). Written as DNA, the CDR3 is TGCAGTGCTAGTGGGGGAAGGGGGACGGGCGAGCAGTACTTC. Its protein is CSASGGRGTGEQYF.

This clone has just one count. The genes are TRBV6-5 and TRBJ2-5; TRBD1 agrees at 9 bases. The germline gives CDR1 MNHEY, CDR2 SVGAGI. The CDR3 is 15 amino acids. V trimming: 6 bases; J trimming: 5 bases; junction bases outside the gene matches: 10. The CDR3 coding sequence is TGTGCCAGCAGCCGATCCGGGACAGGGTGGGAGACCCAGTACTTC. Amino acid sequence: CASSRSGTGWETQYF.

This chain connects TRBV6-5 to TRBJ2-2, with D tentatively TRBD1 (6 bases). V lost 7 bases and J 2 bases, leaving 11 bases between the germline ends. Germline V gene data show CDR1 as MNHEY and CDR2 as SVGAGI. The CDR3 runs to 14 residues. The chain's CDR3 is CASTRGFNTGELFF. CDR3 sequence (DNA): TGTGCCAGCACCAGGGGTTTTAACACCGGGGAGCTGTTTTTT.

This chain joins TRBV6-1 and TRBJ2-2; a weak D match, TRBD2 (6 bases). The CDR3 runs to 17 residues. V lost 4 bases and J lost 0, with 15 bases in between. Germline values: CDR1 MNHNS, CDR2 SASEGT. CDR3 residues: CASSARGTAANTGELFF. The DNA of the CDR3 is TGTGCCAGCAGTGCCCGCGGGACCGCTGCGAACACCGGGGAGCTGTTTTTT.

The chain has TRBV6-6 and TRBJ1-5; D uncertain. Trimming stripped 2 bases from V and 4 bases from J, with 9 bases between. This CDR3 is built from 14 residues. Germline loops: CDR1 MNHNY, CDR2 SVGAGI (reference sequence). The CDR3 spells CASSYNSPNQPQHF. CDR3 bases: TGTGCCAGCAGTTACAACTCCCCGAATCAGCCCCAGCATTTT.

The rearrangement links TRBV28 to TRBJ1-2; D is undetermined. The CDR3 is 13 residues long. Looked up from germline, CDR1 is MDHEN and CDR2 is SYDVKM. Deletions cut 6 bases from V and 5 bases from J, with 13 bases between. The CDR3 reads CASRARLGYGYTF. The CDR3 DNA sequence: TGTGCCAGCAGGGCCCGGCTAGGTTATGGCTACACCTTC.